This TCR beta chain was observed in a study of lung T cells in sarcoidosis with Löfgren's syndrome. This clonotype was recorded many times. TCRdb processed the reads anew with MiXCR; each CDR3 protein has one entry. This table has tens of thousands of distinct CDR3 sequences, about 20% appearing once. The sample comprised CD4+ T cells from PBMCs. The clonotype originates from a human donor with sarcoidosis (Löfgren's syndrome or another form), or a control subject (not recorded which).

DNA for the CDR3: TGTGCCAGCTCACCCAACAGGAGAGAGACCCAGTACTTC. This encodes CASSPNRRETQYF. The chain links TRBV18 to TRBJ2-5; D might be TRBD1 (5 bases). The CDR3 totals 13 residues. With 3 bases removed from V and 4 bases from J, the gap between germline ends came to 9 bases. The germline gives CDR1 KGHSH, CDR2 LQKENI.